This entry lists 9 T cell receptor beta chains sequenced from one sample in a study of control samples from healthy donors and cancer patients (dated by TCRdb to the early 2020s). The library was generated by the immunoSEQ multiplex PCR assay. The immuneACCESS repertoire file appears here via TCRdb, limited to in-frame rearrangements. These files lack a portion of the clones; in checked studies, under half of the deficit traces to unresolved V genes, and the cause of the others is not known. The sample includes about 98,000 clones, with around 80% observed a single time. The ten largest clones take up roughly a tenth of the sample. The material sequenced was blood. The receptor set was obtained from a woman in her 30s in good health.

The chain couples TRBV9 to TRBJ1-4; 7 nucleotides align to TRBD1. After removal of 5 bases from V and 7 bases from J, the junction contained 8 bases not matched to a gene. The CDR3 consists of 14 residues. Germline-derived CDR1 and CDR2 are SGDLS and YYNGEE. The CDR3 bases are TGTGCCAGCAGTCCTCGGGACAGTCCTGAAAAACTGTTTTTT. Its translation is CASSPRDSPEKLFF.

The rearrangement joins TRBV5-1 to TRBJ2-3; D is perhaps TRBD1 (5 bases). V was pared by 7 bases and J by 3 bases, with 15 bases between. This CDR3 spans 14 amino acids. The germline CDR1 and CDR2 sequences are SGHRS and YFSETQ. CDR3 sequence (DNA): TGCGCCAGCGGACAAAGTGGATCAACAGATACGCAGTATTTT. Translation: CASGQSGSTDTQYF.

V and J are TRBV9 and TRBJ2-1; D assignment may be TRBD1 or TRBD2 (5 bases each). Germline CDR1 reads SGDLS; CDR2 reads YYNGEE. CDR3 size: 15 residues. Trimming removed 0 bases from V and 0 bases from J, with 7 bases in between. This CDR3 reads CASSVVGGSYNEQFF. The CDR3 region has the DNA TGTGCCAGCAGCGTAGTTGGGGGCTCCTACAATGAGCAGTTCTTC.

V and J are TRBV4-1 and TRBJ2-3, with D unresolved. Trimming cost V 1 base and J 0 bases, with 11 bases left between them. CDR3 length: 16 amino acids. CDR1 is MGHRA and CDR2 is YSYEKL in the germline V gene. The CDR3: CASSQVSVRSTDTQYF. CDR3 DNA: TGCGCCAGCAGCCAAGTGTCAGTTCGGAGCACAGATACGCAGTATTTT.

This clone was detected only a few times. The chain joins TRBV12-3 or TRBV12-4 to TRBJ2-5, with D perhaps matching TRBD1 (5 bases). The CDR3 contains 13 residues. V was shortened by 6 bases and J by 0 bases, with 8 bases between the two germline ends. The CDR3 bases are TGTGCCAGCAGGAGACAGTACCAAGAGACCCAGTACTTC. Amino acid sequence: CASRRQYQETQYF.

The sample holds one count of this clone. V is TRBV7-2 and J is TRBJ2-1, with D unclear. Trimming cost V 6 bases and J 4 bases, with 13 bases left between them. This CDR3 has 14 residues. Per the germline V gene, CDR1 is SGHTA and CDR2 is FQGNSA. CDR3: CASSLSPDYNEQFF. The CDR3 coding sequence is TGTGCCAGCAGTCTTTCTCCGGATTACAATGAGCAGTTCTTC.

The chain couples TRBV24-1 to TRBJ2-3; no firm D call. The CDR3 consists of 16 residues. V gave up 3 bases and J gave up 4 bases, with 16 bases separating them. Germline V gives CDR1 KGHDR, CDR2 SFDVKD. In nucleotides, the CDR3 is TGTGCCACCAGTGATCCAAAGGTTGGGGTGGCAGATACGCAGTATTTT. Encoded protein: CATSDPKVGVADTQYF.

The chain employs TRBV5-1 and TRBJ1-4; 7 bases fit TRBD1. The J segment lost 6 bases and the V segment lost 3 bases, leaving 8 bases of the junction unmatched. Germline-derived CDR1 and CDR2 are SGHRS and YFSETQ. The CDR3 is made up of 15 amino acids. The CDR3 sequence is CASSWGTVAYEKLFF. DNA for the CDR3: TGCGCCAGCAGCTGGGGGACAGTGGCCTATGAAAAACTGTTTTTT.

The V gene is TRBV19, the J gene TRBJ2-2; TRBD1 might be the D (6 bases). Trimming left V 4 bases short and J 5 bases short, with 14 bases between. Germline V CDR1 and CDR2: LNHDA, SQIVND (reference sequence). The CDR3 is 15 residues long. In nucleotides, the CDR3 is TGTGCCAGTAGTAAAGGGACACCAATTACCGGGGAGCTGTTTTTT. Protein: CASSKGTPITGELFF.